The T cell receptor (beta chain) described here comes from a study of cytomegalovirus exposure and HLA in healthy donors. General study findings and limits: An analysis was carried out at a later point. It showed that HLA-associated TCR beta chains were more clonally expanded than equally common non-associated chains. Evidence from a later analysis indicated that most CMV-associated TCR beta chains looked HLA-restricted. Follow-up analysis later connected one missense variant in DCLRE1C with trimming of TCR beta V- and J-genes.

In the PCR, 60 Vbeta and 13 Jbeta primers were used. Sequencing used immunoSEQ multiplex PCR; TCRdb keeps in-frame clones, though not all of them. The sample comprises about 130,000 clones, over 60% of which are singletons, and 1.2% rests with the top ten. V shed 3 bases and J 7 bases; nucleotides not matched to a gene: 8. Germline lookup yields CDR1 SGHRS and CDR2 YFSETQ. This CDR3 comprises 15 residues. For this clone: Its antigen is unknown.

The source is a female donor in good health and CMV-seronegative. The chain employs TRBV5-1 and TRBJ2-1; 9 nucleotides match TRBD2. The sequenced material came from PBMCs. CDR3 sequence reads: CASSSLAGAQNEQFF. For the CDR3, the DNA is TGCGCCAGCAGCTCCTTAGCGGGGGCCCAGAATGAGCAGTTCTTC.